This T cell receptor beta chain was sequenced during a study of blood T cell repertoires in COVID-19. In the study's own analysis: For nucleated cells, counts were estimated from reference gene primer amplification. Produced via immunoSEQ multiplex PCR; TCRdb's table is partial and in-frame only. V and J calls plus clone size are reproduced from that table; the DNA served to infer D and trimming. The table shows nearly 50,000 clones, with roughly 84% occurring only once. The CDR3 loop spans 15 amino acids. CDR1 MDHEN and CDR2 SYDVKM come from the germline V gene. The V segment lost 5 bases and the J segment 5 bases; nucleotides outside the gene matches: 7.

This sequence originates from a woman in her sixties or seventies with acute or convalescent COVID-19. Sample: peripheral blood. The chain couples TRBV28 to TRBJ1-4; 8 bases align to TRBD1. CDR3 in amino acids: CASSMRQGWNEKLFF. The CDR3 DNA is TGTGCCAGCAGTATGAGACAGGGGTGGAATGAAAAACTGTTTTTT.